The clone carrying this T cell receptor beta chain was counted at least ten times. Its antigen remains unidentified. Germline loops: CDR1 SGHTA, CDR2 FQGNSA. Trimming at V came to 5 bases and at J to 6 bases, leaving 4 bases not matched to a gene. CDR3 length equals 15 residues. This entry is derived from a study of T cell repertoires in cytomegalovirus infection. About the study: An indication of both CMV infection and matching HLA type came from public TCR beta signatures. Study-wide findings and caveats: The cumulative frequency of public TCR beta families identified carriers of CMV plus the relevant HLA. The response measured ex vivo was dominated by TCR beta clonotypes (HLA-C-restricted and CMV-specific).

TCRdb redid the calling of the reads with MiXCR, one entry per CDR3 protein. The data show roughly 230,000 distinct CDR3 sequences, with 12% seen just once and approximately 1.6% held by the top ten. The origin of this receptor is a human donor in good health (CMV status not recorded). Some clones in this sample may be carry-over from other donors' samples. Source material: PBMCs. V and J are TRBV7-2 and TRBJ1-6, with 10 positions matching TRBD1. The CDR3 region has the DNA TGTGCCAGCAGCCCGGGGACAGGGGTTAATTCACCCCTCCACTTT. The encoded protein is CASSPGTGVNSPLHF. The variable domain in full, with the rest retrieved from reference TRBV7-2 and TRBJ1-6, is GAGVSQSPSNKVTEKGKDVELRCDPISGHTALYWYRQSLGQGLEFLIYFQGNSAPDKSGLPSDRFSAERTGGSVSTLTIQRTQQEDSAVYLCASSPGTGVNSPLHFGNGTRLTVT.